Here is one T cell receptor beta chain with its context. This sample was taken from a study of CD8 T cells in Susac syndrome. Study overall: Within the group of sequenced Susac syndrome patients, more than five had active disease and 8 or 9 were in remission. Treatment at blood withdrawal was none, corticosteroids, or intravenous immunoglobulin alone in Susac syndrome patients.

TEMRA cells underwent FACS enrichment and CD8+ and CD4+ T cells underwent negative isolation. After extraction with the RNeasy kit, about 0.5 to 1 ug of the RNA was reverse transcribed using random hexamers. In TCRdb, the immunoSEQ multiplex PCR reads were re-called with MiXCR into one record per CDR3 protein. The profile covers 100,000 to 150,000 distinct CDR3 sequences, with around 94% appearing a single time and over 0.2% taken by the ten largest. With 0 bases removed from V and 0 bases from J, the gap between germline ends came to 8 bases. The CDR3 runs to 15 residues. Germline V lookup: CDR1 SGHDN, CDR2 FVKESK.

The specimen sequenced was CD8+ T cells from PBMCs. The clonotype comes from a human donor with Susac syndrome. The rearrangement uses TRBV14 and TRBJ1-1; D gene ambiguous. CDR3 in amino acids: CASSQDRVMNTEAFF. The CDR3 DNA is TGTGCCAGCAGCCAAGATCGGGTCATGAACACTGAAGCTTTCTTT.